This section outlines one T cell receptor (beta chain) sequence together with its context. In the authors' workflow: Reference gene primer amplification in the assay estimated nucleated cell counts. The assay was immunoSEQ multiplex PCR, and TCRdb's table has in-frame clones only and misses some. For V, J and clone size, that table is used; D and trimming come from the DNA. Counted here are over 130,000 clones, around 82% occurring once; the ten biggest clones make up around 4%. The data were obtained in a study of blood T cell repertoires in COVID-19. Study summary: Samples came from the United States, Italy and Spain, spanning acute and convalescent COVID-19. PBMCs, B-cell-depleted T cells, or T cells provided the cDNA or gDNA that made up the material.

Specimen: peripheral blood. This receptor was taken from a woman aged 55 to 70 with acute or convalescent COVID-19.

DNA for the CDR3: TGTGCCAGCAGTTCCCCTAGCGGGAACAATGAGCAGTTCTTC. Translating it yields CASSSPSGNNEQFF. The chain uses TRBV6-2 or TRBV6-3 and TRBJ2-1; 9 bases match TRBD2. The CDR3 has 14 residues. Germline V gives CDR1 MNHEY, CDR2 SVGEGT. Losses at the gene ends were 4 bases for V and 5 bases for J; bases not matched to a gene: 3.